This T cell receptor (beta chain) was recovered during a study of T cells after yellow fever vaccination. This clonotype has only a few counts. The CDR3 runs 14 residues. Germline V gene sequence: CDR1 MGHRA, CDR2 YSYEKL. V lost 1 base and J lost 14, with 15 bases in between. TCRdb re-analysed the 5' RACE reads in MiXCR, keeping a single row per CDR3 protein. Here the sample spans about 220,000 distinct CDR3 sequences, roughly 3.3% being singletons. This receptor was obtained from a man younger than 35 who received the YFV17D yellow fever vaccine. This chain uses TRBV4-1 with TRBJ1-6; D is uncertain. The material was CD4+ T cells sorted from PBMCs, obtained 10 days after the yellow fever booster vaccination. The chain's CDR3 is CASSQGAGGLALHF. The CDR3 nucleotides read TGCGCCAGCAGCCAAGGGGCAGGAGGTCTGGCCCTCCACTTT.